The 5 T cell receptor beta chains below come from one sample, sequenced in a study of T-cell memory formation after mild COVID-19. TCRdb ran MiXCR on the 5' RACE reads and lists one entry per CDR3 protein. The sample lists around 450,000 distinct CDR3 sequences, 15% to 25% seen once, with roughly 8.4% in the top ten. Source material: PBMCs or a T cell subset sorted from them (not recorded which). These TCRs come from an adult woman who had mild COVID-19 (a few samples of this study predate the infection). Cell type and time point are not known.

This chain joins TRBV4-1 and TRBJ2-1, with a possible D match to TRBD1 (6 bases). Germline CDR1 reads MGHRA; CDR2 reads YSYEKL. This CDR3 is 14 amino acids long. The germline V and J ends were trimmed by 6 bases and 5 bases, with 14 bases remaining between them. The CDR3 reads CASSRPGQNNEQFF. The CDR3 bases are TGCGCCAGCAGTCGACCGGGACAAAACAATGAGCAGTTCTTC.

This clonotype showed up just a few times. CDR3 coding DNA: TGTGCCAGCAGCGTAGAGGGACAGTTCTACAATGAGCAGTTCTTC. Its protein is CASSVEGQFYNEQFF. The chain combines TRBV9 with TRBJ2-1; 7 positions match TRBD1. With V trimmed by 0 bases and J by 3 bases, 3 bases remained unmatched. The CDR3 runs 15 residues. CDR1 and CDR2 from the germline V gene are SGDLS and YYNGEE.

This clonotype has a handful of counts. V is TRBV12-3 or TRBV12-4 and J is TRBJ1-2; 7 bases match TRBD1. The CDR3 has 13 amino acids. Trimming took 1 base from V and 10 from J; bases not matched to a gene: 6. The CDR3 loop reads CASSLGDSSYYTF. The CDR3 region has the DNA TGTGCCAGCAGTTTAGGGGACAGCTCTTACTACACCTTC.

The J gene is TRBJ2-7, the V gene TRBV2; TRBD2 matches at 8 bases. J was trimmed by 2 bases and V by 6 bases; bases with no gene match: 9. CDR1 and CDR2 from the germline V gene are SNHLY and FYNNEI. The CDR3 runs to 15 residues. CDR3 residues: CASSQGAGGTYEQYF. In DNA form, the CDR3 reads TGTGCCAGCAGCCAAGGGGCGGGGGGTACCTACGAGCAGTACTTC.

This clonotype appeared a few times. This chain uses TRBV27 with TRBJ2-6; 10 bases align to TRBD1. CDR3 length: 19 residues. The germline V gene encodes CDR1 MNHEY and CDR2 SMNVEV (reference sequence). With 2 bases clipped from V and 0 bases from J, the junction kept 7 bases outside the gene matches. The CDR3, as DNA: TGTGCCAGCAGTTTAAGGGGACAGGGGTTAAACTCTGGGGCCAACGTCCTGACTTTC. It specifies CASSLRGQGLNSGANVLTF.